This TCR beta chain was identified in a study of response to subunit inactivated influenza vaccine. Study-wide results and caveats: The authors proposed limited new T cell recruitment per seasonal influenza vaccination.

TCRdb analysed the RT-PCR reads with MiXCR anew, one entry per CDR3 protein. The data hold 600,000 to 850,000 distinct CDR3 sequences, with 12% to 15% observed a single time. A word on this clonotype: Antigen: not known.

Looked up from germline, CDR1 is MNHEY and CDR2 is SMNVEV (reference sequence). The CDR3 extends over 13 amino acids. V lost 5 bases and J 5 bases, leaving 13 bases between the germline ends. This rearrangement joins TRBV27 to TRBJ2-7, with D possibly TRBD1 on 6 matching bases. This TCR came from a man in his forties or fifties who received an inactivated influenza vaccine. The sample here was PBMCs from blood, taken around two weeks before vaccination. CDR3 amino acids: CASSHYRDDEQYF. The CDR3 DNA reads TGTGCCAGCAGTCACTACAGGGACGACGAGCAGTACTTC.